These T cell receptor beta chains were read from a single sample in a study of T cells in Graves' hyperthyroidism and ophthalmopathy. From the multiplex PCR reads, TCRdb called clonotypes with MiXCR, one entry per CDR3 protein. The repertoire holds a few hundred thousand distinct CDR3 sequences, with about 18% as singletons. The sample comprised blood. These receptors originate from a man aged 18 to 35 with Graves' ophthalmopathy. The CDR3 runs from the conserved cysteine through the conserved F or W. The D gene is left open where the match is weak. Size is omitted from some rows. Given values are once, few, many or a class for expanded clones.

V gene	clone size	D gene	J gene	CDR3 protein	CDR3 DNA
TRBV28	many	TRBD2	TRBJ2-7	CASSLGGTGGYEQYF	TGTGCCAGCAGTTTAGGAGGGACGGGAGGCTACGAGCAGTACTTC
TRBV20-1	many	TRBD2	TRBJ2-3	CSAPGLAGITDTQYF	TGCAGTGCTCCGGGACTAGCGGGGATCACAGATACGCAGTATTTT
TRBV3-1	many	NA	TRBJ1-1	CASSQEAKGRGAFF	TGTGCCAGCAGCCAAGAAGCCAAGGGGCGTGGAGCTTTCTTT
TRBV6-1	many	NA	TRBJ1-3	CASSGGQRGNTIYF	TGTGCCAGCAGTGGCGGACAGCGCGGAAACACCATATATTTT
TRBV9	NA	TRBD1	TRBJ1-6	CASSAGTANSPLHF	TGTGCCAGCAGCGCAGGGACAGCCAATTCACCCCTCCACTTT
TRBV7-9	many	NA	TRBJ1-1	CASSTEQGLGAFF	TGTGCCAGCAGCACCGAACAGGGCCTTGGGGCTTTCTTT
TRBV4-1	NA	NA	TRBJ2-3	CASSQVHKGTTRTNTQYF	TGCGCCAGCAGCCAGGTACATAAGGGGACGACCCGCACAAATACGCAGTATTTT
TRBV6-1	NA	TRBD2	TRBJ2-5	CASSKTSGAQETQYF	TGTGCCAGCAGCAAGACTAGCGGGGCCCAAGAGACCCAGTACTTC
TRBV4-1	NA	NA	TRBJ2-3	CASSQEAGSTDTQYF	TGCGCCAGCAGCCAAGAGGCGGGAAGCACAGATACGCAGTATTTT
TRBV7-9	many	TRBD1	TRBJ2-7	CASSEKGTDSYEQYF	TGTGCCAGCAGCGAAAAGGGGACAGACTCCTACGAGCAGTACTTC
TRBV7-2	many	NA	TRBJ2-7	CASSLSLTYEQYF	TGTGCCAGCAGCCTGAGCCTTACCTACGAGCAGTACTTC
TRBV11-3	many	NA	TRBJ1-2	CASSLGGTDYGYTF	TGTGCCAGCAGCTTAGGGGGGACGGATTATGGCTACACCTTC
TRBV12-3/TRBV12-4	NA	TRBD1	TRBJ1-1	CASSWTGGRTEAFF	TGTGCCAGCAGCTGGACAGGGGGCAGGACTGAAGCTTTCTTT
TRBV7-7	many	TRBD2	TRBJ2-2	CASSPGTSGASPTGELFF	TGTGCCAGCAGCCCAGGGACTAGCGGGGCCTCCCCAACCGGGGAGCTGTTTTTT
TRBV6-1	few	TRBD2	TRBJ2-2	CASTPMPSVAGGKVDGELFF	TGTGCCAGCACCCCCATGCCATCGGTAGCGGGGGGGAAGGTGGACGGGGAGCTGTTTTTT
TRBV12-3/TRBV12-4	many	NA	TRBJ2-6	CASSFGNSGANVLTF	TGTGCCAGCAGTTTCGGTAACTCTGGGGCCAACGTCCTGACTTTC
TRBV5-1	many	NA	TRBJ1-1	CASSFLDEAFF	TGCGCCAGCAGCTTCCTCGATGAAGCTTTCTTT
TRBV9	NA	TRBD2	TRBJ2-2	CASSAGRSGGLNTGELFF	TGTGCCAGCAGCGCCGGGAGGAGCGGGGGCCTTAACACCGGGGAGCTGTTTTTT
TRBV20-1	many	NA	TRBJ1-1	CSDLTRPEAFF	TGCAGTGACTTGACCCGGCCTGAAGCTTTCTTT
TRBV19	NA	NA	TRBJ1-6	CASSQSPAASAYSPLHF	TGTGCCAGTAGTCAATCTCCTGCAGCCAGCGCCTATTCACCCCTCCACTTT
TRBV7-9	many	NA	TRBJ2-2	CASTTRDTGELFF	TGTGCCAGCACCACACGAGACACCGGGGAGCTGTTTTTT
TRBV20-1	NA	TRBD1	TRBJ1-2	CSARDMGTETFYGYTF	TGCAGTGCTAGAGATATGGGGACAGAAACATTCTATGGCTACACCTTC
TRBV7-2	many	TRBD2	TRBJ2-1	CASRLAGGRDEQFF	TGTGCCAGCAGACTAGCGGGGGGGCGCGATGAGCAGTTCTTC
TRBV12-3/TRBV12-4	NA	NA	TRBJ1-2	CASSPGGGIYGGYTF	TGTGCCAGCAGTCCTGGAGGCGGGATCTATGGCGGCTACACCTTC
TRBV6-1	few	NA	TRBJ1-2	CASRLRGAQAVYGYTF	TGTGCCAGCAGGTTACGGGGGGCGCAGGCGGTTTATGGCTACACCTTC
TRBV28	few	NA	TRBJ2-2	CASSSLPKNTGELFF	TGTGCCAGCAGTTCACTCCCAAAGAACACCGGGGAGCTGTTTTTT
TRBV6-1	many	TRBD1	TRBJ1-2	CASRGTGGPSGYTF	TGTGCCAGCAGAGGGACAGGCGGTCCGAGTGGCTACACCTTC
TRBV18	NA	NA	TRBJ1-1	CASSQVVTEAFF	TGTGCCAGCTCACAGGTGGTCACTGAAGCTTTCTTT
TRBV24-1	NA	NA	TRBJ2-2	CATSGTNTGELFF	TGTGCCACCAGTGGTACGAACACCGGGGAGCTGTTTTTT
TRBV7-2	many	NA	TRBJ2-7	CASSLAVPYEQYF	TGTGCCAGCAGCTTAGCCGTTCCCTACGAGCAGTACTTC
TRBV14	few	NA	TRBJ2-3	CASSQIGVVTDTQYF	TGTGCCAGCAGCCAGATTGGGGTGGTGACAGATACGCAGTATTTT
TRBV7-8	many	NA	TRBJ2-7	CASSLWENEQYF	TGTGCCAGCAGCTTATGGGAGAACGAGCAGTACTTC
TRBV2	many	TRBD2	TRBJ2-1	CASRAPSLAGGRNEQFF	TGTGCCAGCAGGGCCCCGTCGCTAGCGGGGGGGCGCAATGAGCAGTTCTTC
TRBV2	many	NA	TRBJ1-3	CASRNSDWSSGNTIYF	TGTGCCAGCAGAAATTCGGACTGGAGCTCTGGAAACACCATATATTTT
TRBV13	NA	NA	TRBJ2-2	CASSLRRQSTNTGELFF	TGTGCCAGCAGCTTAAGGAGACAGAGCACGAACACCGGGGAGCTGTTTTTT
TRBV19	NA	TRBD1	TRBJ2-1	CASSRYRDSAIYNEQFF	TGTGCCAGTAGTAGATACCGGGACAGCGCGATCTACAATGAGCAGTTCTTC
TRBV10-3	NA	NA	TRBJ1-2	CAISQGGDYGYTF	TGTGCCATCAGTCAGGGTGGGGACTATGGCTACACCTTC
TRBV7-3	NA	TRBD1	TRBJ1-6	CASSFSGTVDSPLHF	TGTGCCAGCAGCTTCTCCGGGACAGTCGATTCACCCCTCCACTTT
TRBV5-1	few	NA	TRBJ2-6	CASSWGSGAGANVLTF	TGCGCCAGCAGCTGGGGCTCAGGGGCTGGGGCCAACGTCCTGACTTTC
TRBV5-8	few	TRBD1	TRBJ2-7	CASTHPGQGDYEQYF	TGTGCCAGCACCCATCCGGGACAGGGGGACTACGAGCAGTACTTC
TRBV15	few	NA	TRBJ1-1	CATSRAPWGTEAFF	TGTGCCACCAGCAGAGCCCCCTGGGGCACTGAAGCTTTCTTT
TRBV20-1	many	NA	TRBJ2-1	CSASGSSAGSYNEQFF	TGCAGTGCTAGTGGATCTAGCGCCGGCTCCTACAATGAGCAGTTCTTC
TRBV7-2	few	NA	TRBJ2-5	CASSLARYQETQYF	TGTGCCAGCAGCTTAGCCAGGTACCAAGAGACCCAGTACTTC